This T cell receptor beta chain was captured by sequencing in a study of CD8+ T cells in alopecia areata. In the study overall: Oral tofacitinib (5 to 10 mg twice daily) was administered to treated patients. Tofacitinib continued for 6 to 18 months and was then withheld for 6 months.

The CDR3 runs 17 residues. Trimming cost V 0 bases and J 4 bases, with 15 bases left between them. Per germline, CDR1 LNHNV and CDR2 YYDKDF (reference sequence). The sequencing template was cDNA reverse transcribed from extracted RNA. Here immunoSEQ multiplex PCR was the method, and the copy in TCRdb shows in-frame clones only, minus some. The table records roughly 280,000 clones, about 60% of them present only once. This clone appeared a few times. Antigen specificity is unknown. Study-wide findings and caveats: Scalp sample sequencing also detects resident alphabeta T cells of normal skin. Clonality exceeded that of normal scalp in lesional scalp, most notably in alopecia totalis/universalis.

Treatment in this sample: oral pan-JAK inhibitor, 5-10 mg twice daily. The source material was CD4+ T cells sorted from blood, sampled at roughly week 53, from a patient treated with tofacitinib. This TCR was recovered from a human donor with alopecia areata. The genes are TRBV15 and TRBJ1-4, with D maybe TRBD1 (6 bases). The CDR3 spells CATSRDRGVNRNEKLFF. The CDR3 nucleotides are TGTGCCACCAGCAGAGACAGGGGAGTAAACCGTAATGAAAAACTGTTTTTT. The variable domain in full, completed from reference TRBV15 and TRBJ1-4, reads DAMVIQNPRYQVTQFGKPVTLSCSQTLNHNVMYWYQQKSSQAPKLLFHYYDKDFNNEADTPDNFQSRRPNTSFCFLDIRSPGLGDTAMYLCATSRDRGVNRNEKLFFGSGTQLSVL.